This passage covers 26 T cell receptor beta chains from one sample sequenced in a study of human T cells and chemical hapten exposure (dated by TCRdb to the early 2020s). Library preparation was by RACE. TCRdb names NextSeq 500 as the instrument used. The public reads were quality trimmed at Q25 with fastp and then assembled into clones with MiXCR by TCRdb, keeping productive beta chains. Rows with a matching CDR3 protein are joined into one entry that keeps the most common DNA and genes. For this sample there are 40,000 or so distinct CDR3 sequences; about 12% appear just once. 2.3% of the sample comes from the top ten. What the time point label conveys for this sample: patch test 3, about 24 weeks after DPC sensitization. The treatment or condition label of this sample denotes: therapeutic diphenylcyclopropenone sensitization with weekly scalp DPC. Total RNA was extracted from unfractionated whole blood collected in Tempus Blood RNA tubes.

The sequencing here drew on whole blood, taken in connection with sensitization to the hapten diphenylcyclopropenone (DPC). These receptors came from a woman between 35 and 50 years old with alopecia areata. Some clones in this sample may be carry-over from other donors' samples.

This clonotype was recorded many times. This chain uses TRBV29-1 with TRBJ1-1; maybe TRBD1 (6 bases). V gave up 8 bases and J gave up 0 bases, with 13 bases separating them. CDR3 length: 13 residues. Germline values: CDR1 SQVTM, CDR2 ANQGSEA. The CDR3, as DNA: TGCAGCTCCTACAGGGAATTGAACACTGAAGCTTTCTTT. Translated: CSSYRELNTEAFF.

The V and J genes are TRBV28 and TRBJ1-1; D might be TRBD1 (5 bases). Trimming stripped 6 bases from V and 8 bases from J, with 16 bases between. Germline CDR1 and CDR2: MDHEN and SYDVKM. The CDR3 length is 13 residues. The CDR3 DNA is TGTGCCAGCAGACCAGGGACGCAAACCGAAGCTTTCTTT. It encodes CASRPGTQTEAFF.

Only a few counts were recorded for this clonotype. The rearrangement links TRBV28 to TRBJ1-5; D uncertain. V gave up 2 bases and J gave up 4 bases, with 6 bases separating them. The CDR3 runs 13 residues. CDR1 and CDR2 from the germline V gene are MDHEN and SYDVKM. The CDR3 is CASSLDRNQPQHF. CDR3 bases: TGTGCCAGCAGTTTAGATAGAAATCAGCCCCAGCATTTT.

The chain carries TRBV29-1 and TRBJ1-5, with D perhaps TRBD1 (5 bases). The CDR3 runs to 14 residues. Germline V gene sequence: CDR1 SQVTM, CDR2 ANQGSEA. V lost 6 bases and J 3 bases, leaving 15 bases between the germline ends. CDR3 sequence reads: CSVTSTDPNQPQHF. CDR3 bases: TGCAGCGTCACCTCGACAGATCCCAATCAGCCCCAGCATTTT.

This clonotype has only a few counts. The chain employs TRBV6-2 or TRBV6-3 and TRBJ2-1; D not certain. This CDR3 is 12 amino acids long. Trimming shortened V by 2 bases and J by 8 bases, and 7 bases separated the two germline ends. CDR1 is MNHEY and CDR2 is SVGEGT in the germline V gene. The CDR3 DNA is TGTGCCAGCAGTTACGTATCGTATGAGCAGTTCTTC. Its protein is CASSYVSYEQFF.

This chain joins TRBV29-1 and TRBJ2-5; no clear D gene. The V end was cut by 1 base, the J end by 0 bases, with 3 bases between. Germline V CDR1 and CDR2: SQVTM, ANQGSEA. The CDR3 extends over 12 amino acids. The CDR3, as DNA: TGCAGCGTTGAAGGAAACCAAGAGACCCAGTACTTC. It codes for CSVEGNQETQYF.

Ten or more counts support this clonotype. The chain links TRBV5-1 to TRBJ1-6, with 7 bases aligning to TRBD1. V gave up 4 bases and J gave up 7 bases; unmatched junction bases: 14. The CDR3 consists of 17 residues. Per the germline V gene, CDR1 is SGHRS and CDR2 is YFSETQ. CDR3 sequence: CASSPGQVPIRNSPLHF. Written as DNA, the CDR3 is TGCGCCAGCAGCCCAGGACAGGTCCCTATACGGAATTCACCCCTCCACTTT.

This clonotype was seen ten or more times. V gene TRBV5-5 combines with J gene TRBJ1-1; D is uncertain. V lost 0 bases, J lost 0 bases, and 9 bases lay in between. Looked up from germline, CDR1 is SGHKS and CDR2 is YYEKEE (reference sequence). The CDR3 runs to 15 residues. CDR3 DNA: TGTGCCAGCAGCTTGGACGGACTTATGAACACTGAAGCTTTCTTT. It specifies CASSLDGLMNTEAFF.

The CDR3, as DNA: TGTGCCAGCAGACCGGGACAGACCTACGAGCAGTACTTC. This encodes CASRPGQTYEQYF. This chain uses TRBV28 with TRBJ2-7; the match to TRBD1 covers 7 bases. The CDR3 spans 13 residues. Germline V gives CDR1 MDHEN, CDR2 SYDVKM. The junction had 4 bases not matched to a gene; V was cut back by 6 bases and J by 2 bases.

V usage is TRBV9 and J usage is TRBJ2-1; possibly TRBD1 for D (5 bases). CDR1 is SGDLS, CDR2 YYNGEE, per germline. The CDR3 totals 15 residues. The germline V and J ends were trimmed by 2 bases and 6 bases, with 15 bases remaining between them. The CDR3 loop reads CASSVLDTRINEQFF. CDR3 nucleotides: TGTGCCAGCAGCGTTCTGGACACAAGAATCAATGAGCAGTTCTTC.

This clonotype came up many times. The V and J genes are TRBV6-1 and TRBJ2-5; 9 positions agree with TRBD1. Germline lookup yields CDR1 MNHNS and CDR2 SASEGT. V lost 7 bases to trimming and J lost 3 bases; unmatched junction nucleotides: 12. CDR3 length: 16 residues. This chain's CDR3 is CASNHLRWTGEETQYF. The CDR3, as DNA: TGTGCCAGCAACCACTTGAGATGGACAGGGGAAGAGACCCAGTACTTC.

This sequence joins TRBV10-2 and TRBJ1-3; D not certain. The CDR3 extends over 14 amino acids. The V gene's germline CDR1 is WSHSY and CDR2 SAAADI. Written as DNA, the CDR3 is TGCGCGGCCGCACCACGGCTATTGAAAAACACCATATATTTT. Its translation: CAAAPRLLKNTIYF.

This clonotype was seen repeatedly, ten times or more. The chain couples TRBV18 to TRBJ1-5, with D possibly matching TRBD1 (6 bases). CDR1 and CDR2 (germline): KGHSH, LQKENI. V gave up 4 bases and J gave up 5 bases, with 18 bases separating them. This CDR3 region has 16 residues. In nucleotides, the CDR3 is TGTGCCAGCTCACTTAACCCCAGGGGAACCGATCAGCCCCAGCATTTT. Translation: CASSLNPRGTDQPQHF.

The sample holds many counts of this clonotype. The rearrangement uses TRBV20-1 and TRBJ2-7, with 11 bases aligning to TRBD2. The CDR3 sequence is 13 residues long. The junction had 3 bases not matched to a gene; V was cut back by 6 bases and J by 2 bases. CDR1 and CDR2 (germline): DFQATT, SNEGSKA (reference sequence). The CDR3 sequence: CSARLAGTYEQYF. CDR3 nucleotide sequence: TGCAGTGCCAGACTAGCGGGGACCTACGAGCAGTACTTC.

This clonotype showed up many times. The gene calls are TRBV20-1 and TRBJ1-5; 7 bases agree with TRBD1. V shed 0 bases, J shed 7 bases, and the junction held 6 bases outside the gene matches. This CDR3 has 14 amino acids. Germline V gives CDR1 DFQATT, CDR2 SNEGSKA (reference sequence). The CDR3 loop reads CSARDPGGGQPQHF. CDR3 in DNA: TGCAGTGCTAGAGATCCAGGGGGAGGGCAGCCCCAGCATTTT.

This chain connects TRBV6-2 or TRBV6-3 to TRBJ2-3; 8 positions agree with TRBD1. With V trimmed by 2 bases and J by 2 bases, 9 bases remained unmatched. Germline CDR1 reads MNHEY; CDR2 reads SVGEGT. This CDR3 contains 17 residues. CDR3 sequence: CASSYHRQGLYTDTQYF. The CDR3 DNA reads as TGTGCCAGCAGTTACCACCGACAGGGGCTTTACACAGATACGCAGTATTTT.

The rearrangement links TRBV6-6 to TRBJ2-3; 12 bases fit TRBD2. Trimming removed 7 bases from V and 3 bases from J; junction bases left unmatched: 2. CDR3 size: 14 residues. The germline V gene has CDR1 MNHNY and CDR2 SVGAGI (reference sequence). CDR3 amino acids: CASIGTSGTDTQYF. CDR3 nucleotides: TGTGCCAGCATAGGGACTAGCGGGACAGATACGCAGTATTTT.

This clonotype was counted a few times. V is TRBV29-1 and J is TRBJ1-2, with 9 bases fitting TRBD1. Trimming cost V 7 bases and J 2 bases; bases outside gene matches: 5. The germline V gene encodes CDR1 SQVTM and CDR2 ANQGSEA. This CDR3 has 13 amino acids. CDR3 nucleotides: TGCAGCGCCGAACAGGGGGCCAACTATGGCTACACCTTC. Its protein product is CSAEQGANYGYTF.

Worth noting for this clonotype: A read error may produce the germline difference seen at one junction end. The chain has TRBV7-8 and TRBJ2-6, with 9 positions matching TRBD1. Germline V gives CDR1 SGHVS, CDR2 FQNEAQ. The CDR3 runs 15 residues. The DNA of the CDR3 is TGTGCCAGTGACAGGGGGGCCTCTGGGGCCGACGTCCTGACTTTC. This codes for CASDRGASGADVLTF.

This clonotype was seen at least ten times. The chain joins TRBV20-1 to TRBJ1-5, with TRBD1 as a possible D gene (5 bases). Per the germline V gene, CDR1 is DFQATT and CDR2 is SNEGSKA (reference sequence). The CDR3 totals 12 residues. The V gene lost 3 bases and the J gene lost 8 bases, with 11 bases spanning the gap. This CDR3 is CSARGPLEPQHF. For the CDR3, the DNA is TGCAGTGCTAGGGGACCTCTGGAGCCCCAGCATTTT.

V is TRBV29-1 and J is TRBJ2-3, with 7 bases that match TRBD2. The CDR3 covers 14 residues. The germline V gene has CDR1 SQVTM and CDR2 ANQGSEA. Germline trimming cut 7 bases from V and 0 bases from J; bases unmatched to any gene: 7. This CDR3 reads CSAPGTTSTDTQYF. The CDR3 nucleotides read TGCAGCGCCCCCGGGACTACTAGCACAGATACGCAGTATTTT.

This clonotype was picked up many times. The chain couples TRBV30 to TRBJ1-5; D possibly corresponds to TRBD1 (6 bases). The CDR3 has 14 residues. Germline CDR1 GTSNPN, CDR2 SVGIG (reference sequence). V was trimmed by 0 bases and J by 4 bases, leaving 10 bases between them. CDR3 amino acids: CAWSVRGGNQPQHF. The CDR3 bases are TGTGCCTGGAGTGTACGAGGGGGGAATCAGCCCCAGCATTTT.

Regarding this clonotype: At one end, the junction sequence differs from germline, possibly due to a read error. The chain is built from TRBV2 and TRBJ1-1; D is perhaps TRBD1 (5 bases). The germline gives CDR1 SNHLY, CDR2 FYNNEI. The CDR3 sequence is 14 residues long. The CDR3 region has the DNA TGTGCCGGCAGTGCGGTTAGGGGCGGCACTGAAGCTTTCTTT. Residues: CAGSAVRGGTEAFF. Complete variable domain (other parts from reference TRBV2 and TRBJ1-1): EPEVTQTPSHQVTQMGQEVILRCVPISNHLYFYWYRQILGQKVEFLVSFYNNEISEKSEIFDDQFSVERPDGSNFTLKIRSTKLEDSAMYFCAGSAVRGGTEAFFGQGTRLTVV.

This CDR3 reads CASSFTIAGATYNEQFF. DNA for the CDR3: TGTGCCAGCAGTTTTACGATAGCGGGAGCCACCTACAATGAGCAGTTCTTC. This rearrangement joins TRBV11-3 to TRBJ2-1, with 9 bases that match TRBD2. The germline gives CDR1 SGHNT, CDR2 YENEEA. The CDR3 totals 17 residues. With V trimmed by 6 bases and J by 2 bases, 11 bases remained unmatched.

The rearrangement joins TRBV21-1 to TRBJ2-7; the D call in the table, TRBD1, was not verified against the DNA. TRBV21-1 is given as a pseudogene. The CDR3 totals 16 residues. CDR3 protein: CASSKLGGYYNYEQYF. The CDR3 bases are TGTGCCAGCAGCAAGTTGGGGGGGTACTACAACTACGAGCAGTACTTC.

The chain couples TRBV28 to TRBJ2-7; 9 bases are shared with TRBD1. Germline CDR1 is MDHEN and CDR2 is SYDVKM. The CDR3 totals 15 residues. Losses at the gene ends were 5 bases for V and 2 bases for J; bases not matched to a gene: 7. The CDR3 spells CASSTDRDRAYEQYF. The CDR3 DNA reads as TGTGCCAGCAGTACCGACCGGGACAGGGCCTACGAGCAGTACTTC.